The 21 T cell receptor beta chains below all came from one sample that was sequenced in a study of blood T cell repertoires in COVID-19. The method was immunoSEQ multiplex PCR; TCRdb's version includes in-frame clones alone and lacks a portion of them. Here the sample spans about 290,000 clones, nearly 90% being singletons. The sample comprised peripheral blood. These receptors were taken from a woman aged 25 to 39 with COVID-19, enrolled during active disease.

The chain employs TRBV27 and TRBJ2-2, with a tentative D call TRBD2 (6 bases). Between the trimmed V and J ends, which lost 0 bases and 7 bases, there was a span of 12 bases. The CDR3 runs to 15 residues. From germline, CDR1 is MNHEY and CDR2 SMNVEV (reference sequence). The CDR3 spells CASSLSGLSFGELFF. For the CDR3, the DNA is TGTGCCAGCAGTTTATCGGGACTCTCTTTCGGGGAGCTGTTTTTT.

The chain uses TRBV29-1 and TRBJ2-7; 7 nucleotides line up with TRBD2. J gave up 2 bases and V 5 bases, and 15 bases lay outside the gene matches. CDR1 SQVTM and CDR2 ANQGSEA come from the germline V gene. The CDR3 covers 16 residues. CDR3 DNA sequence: TGCAGCGTTCTTGGGGGGGGACCACCTCGACCCTACGAGCAGTACTTC. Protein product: CSVLGGGPPRPYEQYF.

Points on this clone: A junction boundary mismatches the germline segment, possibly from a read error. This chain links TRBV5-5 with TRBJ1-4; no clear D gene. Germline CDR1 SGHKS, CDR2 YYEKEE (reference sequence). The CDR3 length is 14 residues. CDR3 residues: CASSLGATSEKLFF. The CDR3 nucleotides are TGTGCCAGCAGCTTGGGGGCGACTAGTGAAAAACTGTTTTTT.

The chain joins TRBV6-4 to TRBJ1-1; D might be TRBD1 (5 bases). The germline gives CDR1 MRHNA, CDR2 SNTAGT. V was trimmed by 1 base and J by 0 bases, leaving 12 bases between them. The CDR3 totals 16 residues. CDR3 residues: CASSDFNRKMNTEAFF. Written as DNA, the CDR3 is TGTGCCAGCAGTGACTTTAACAGGAAAATGAACACTGAAGCTTTCTTT.

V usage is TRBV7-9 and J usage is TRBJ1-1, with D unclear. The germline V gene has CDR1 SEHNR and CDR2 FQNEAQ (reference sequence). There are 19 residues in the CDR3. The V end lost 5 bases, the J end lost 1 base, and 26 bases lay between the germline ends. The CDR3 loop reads CASSRRTLKRPTKNTEAFF. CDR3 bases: TGTGCCAGCAGCCGTAGGACTTTAAAGAGGCCGACTAAGAACACTGAAGCTTTCTTT.

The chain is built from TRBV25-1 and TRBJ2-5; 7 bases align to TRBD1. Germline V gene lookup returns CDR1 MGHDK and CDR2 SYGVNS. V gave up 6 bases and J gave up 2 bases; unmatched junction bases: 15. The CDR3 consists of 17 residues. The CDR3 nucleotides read TGTGCCAGCAGCCCCCTCCCGTCGACAGGGAAGCAAGAGACCCAGTACTTC. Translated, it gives CASSPLPSTGKQETQYF. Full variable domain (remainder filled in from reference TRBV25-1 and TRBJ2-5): EADIYQTPRYLVIGTGKKITLECSQTMGHDKMYWYQQDPGMELHLIHYSYGVNSTEKGDLSSESTVSRIRTEHFPLTLESARPSHTSQYLCASSPLPSTGKQETQYFGPGTRLLVL.

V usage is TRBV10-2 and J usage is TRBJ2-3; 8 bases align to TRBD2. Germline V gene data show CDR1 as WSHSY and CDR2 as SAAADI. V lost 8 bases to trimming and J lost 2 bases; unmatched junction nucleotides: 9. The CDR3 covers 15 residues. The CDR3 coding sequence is TGCGCCAGCGAAAGACCGGGGGGGGACACAGATACGCAGTATTTT. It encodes CASERPGGDTDTQYF.

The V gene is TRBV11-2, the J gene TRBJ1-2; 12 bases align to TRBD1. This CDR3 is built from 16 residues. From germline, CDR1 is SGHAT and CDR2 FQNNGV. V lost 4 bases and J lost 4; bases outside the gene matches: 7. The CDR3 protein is CASSSGTGGLIYGYTF. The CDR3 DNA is TGTGCCAGCAGCTCGGGGACAGGGGGCTTAATCTATGGCTACACCTTC.

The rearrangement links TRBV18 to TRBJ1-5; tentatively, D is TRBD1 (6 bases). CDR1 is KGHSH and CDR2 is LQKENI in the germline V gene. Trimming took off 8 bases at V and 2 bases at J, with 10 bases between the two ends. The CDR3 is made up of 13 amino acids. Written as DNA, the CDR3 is TGTGCCAGCGCACAGGGAGGCAATCAGCCCCAGCATTTT. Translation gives CASAQGGNQPQHF.

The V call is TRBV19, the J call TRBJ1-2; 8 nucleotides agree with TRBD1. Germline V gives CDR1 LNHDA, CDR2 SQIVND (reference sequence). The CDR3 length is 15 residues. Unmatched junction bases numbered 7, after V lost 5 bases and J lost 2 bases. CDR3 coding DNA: TGTGCCAGTAGTGGGAGACAGGGGTCGAACTATGGCTACACCTTC. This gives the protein CASSGRQGSNYGYTF.

DNA of the CDR3: TGTGCCAGTAGTCCCTCGGGCGGGGGACCAGATACGCAGTATTTT. It is translated as CASSPSGGGPDTQYF. The chain is built from TRBV19 and TRBJ2-3; 7 bases agree with TRBD2. The junction had 9 bases not matched to a gene; V was cut back by 5 bases and J by 4 bases. CDR1 and CDR2 (germline): LNHDA, SQIVND (reference sequence). This CDR3 is 15 amino acids long.

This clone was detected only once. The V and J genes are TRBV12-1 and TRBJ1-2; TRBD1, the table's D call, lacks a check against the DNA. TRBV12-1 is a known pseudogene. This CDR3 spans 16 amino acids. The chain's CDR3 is CASSSSGDRGNYGYTF. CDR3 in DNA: TGTGCCAGCAGCTCAAGTGGGGACAGGGGTAACTATGGCTACACCTTC.

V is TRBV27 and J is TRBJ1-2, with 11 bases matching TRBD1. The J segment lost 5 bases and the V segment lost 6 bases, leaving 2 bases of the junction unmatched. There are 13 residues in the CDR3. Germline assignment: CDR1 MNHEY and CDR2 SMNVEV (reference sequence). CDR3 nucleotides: TGTGCCAGCAGGGGACAGGGGGTATATGGCTACACCTTC. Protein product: CASRGQGVYGYTF.

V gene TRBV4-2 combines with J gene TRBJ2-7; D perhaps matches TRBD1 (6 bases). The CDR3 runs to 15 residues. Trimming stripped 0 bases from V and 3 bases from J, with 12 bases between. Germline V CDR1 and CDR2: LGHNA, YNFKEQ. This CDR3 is CASSQDRDKDYEQYF. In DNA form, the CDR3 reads TGTGCCAGCAGCCAAGATAGGGACAAAGACTACGAGCAGTACTTC.

The CDR3 loop reads CASSLIGQWNTEAFF. CDR3 bases: TGCGCCAGCAGCTTGATCGGACAGTGGAACACTGAAGCTTTCTTT. The chain links TRBV5-1 to TRBJ1-1; D is possibly TRBD1 (6 bases). The germline V gene encodes CDR1 SGHRS and CDR2 YFSETQ. Trimming took 1 base from V and 1 from J, leaving 11 bases between them. The CDR3 totals 15 residues.

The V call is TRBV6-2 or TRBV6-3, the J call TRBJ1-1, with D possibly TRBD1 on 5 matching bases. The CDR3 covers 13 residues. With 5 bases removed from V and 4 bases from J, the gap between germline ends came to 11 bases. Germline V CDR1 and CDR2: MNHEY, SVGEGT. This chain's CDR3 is CASSAGYGTEAFF. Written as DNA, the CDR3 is TGTGCCAGCAGTGCAGGGTACGGCACTGAAGCTTTCTTT.

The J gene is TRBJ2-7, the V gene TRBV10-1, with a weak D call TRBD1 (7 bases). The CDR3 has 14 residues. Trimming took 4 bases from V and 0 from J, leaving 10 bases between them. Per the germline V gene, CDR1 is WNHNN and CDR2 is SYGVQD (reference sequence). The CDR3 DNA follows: TGCGCCAGCAGTGCCAGGGGGGCCTCCTACGAGCAGTACTTC. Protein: CASSARGASYEQYF.

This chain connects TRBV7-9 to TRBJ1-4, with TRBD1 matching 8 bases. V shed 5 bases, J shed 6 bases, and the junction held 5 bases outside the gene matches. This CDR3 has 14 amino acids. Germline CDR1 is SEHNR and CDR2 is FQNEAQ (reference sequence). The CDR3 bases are TGTGCCAGCAGCCCGGACAGGGCCTATGAAAAACTGTTTTTT. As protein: CASSPDRAYEKLFF. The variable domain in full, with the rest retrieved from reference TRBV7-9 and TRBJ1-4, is DTGVSQNPRHKITKRGQNVTFRCDPISEHNRLYWYRQTLGQGPEFLTYFQNEAQLEKSRLLSDRFSAERPKGSFSTLEIQRTEQGDSAMYLCASSPDRAYEKLFFGSGTQLSVL.

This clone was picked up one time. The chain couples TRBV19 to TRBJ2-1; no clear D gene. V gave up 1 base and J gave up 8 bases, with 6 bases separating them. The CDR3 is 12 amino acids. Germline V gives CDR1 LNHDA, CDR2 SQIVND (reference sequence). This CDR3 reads CASSIGVHEQFF. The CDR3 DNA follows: TGTGCCAGTAGTATAGGAGTCCATGAGCAGTTCTTC.

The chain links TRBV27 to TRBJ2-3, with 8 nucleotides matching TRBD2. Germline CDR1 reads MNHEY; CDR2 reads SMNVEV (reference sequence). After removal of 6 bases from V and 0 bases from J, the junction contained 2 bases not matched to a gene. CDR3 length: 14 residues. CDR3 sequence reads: CASRIAGSTDTQYF. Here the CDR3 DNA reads TGTGCCAGCAGGATAGCGGGGAGCACAGATACGCAGTATTTT.

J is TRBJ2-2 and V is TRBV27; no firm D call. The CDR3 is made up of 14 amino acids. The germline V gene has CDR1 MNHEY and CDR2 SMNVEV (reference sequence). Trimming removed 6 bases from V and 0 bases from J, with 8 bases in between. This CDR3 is CASSPLTNTGELFF. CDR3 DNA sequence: TGTGCCAGCAGCCCACTTACGAACACCGGGGAGCTGTTTTTT.